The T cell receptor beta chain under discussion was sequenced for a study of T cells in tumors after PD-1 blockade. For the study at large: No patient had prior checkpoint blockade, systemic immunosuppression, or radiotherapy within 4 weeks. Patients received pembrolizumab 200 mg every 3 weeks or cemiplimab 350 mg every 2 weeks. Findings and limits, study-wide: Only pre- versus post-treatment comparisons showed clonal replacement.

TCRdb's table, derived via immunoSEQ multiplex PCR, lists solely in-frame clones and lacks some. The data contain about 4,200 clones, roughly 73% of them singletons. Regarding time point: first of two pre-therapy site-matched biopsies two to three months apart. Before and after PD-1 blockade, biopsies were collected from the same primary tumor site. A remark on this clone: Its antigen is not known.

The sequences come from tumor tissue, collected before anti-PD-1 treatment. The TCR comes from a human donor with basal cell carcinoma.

The CDR3 DNA sequence: TGCGCCAGCAGCCAAGAGGTGGGAATTAATTCACCCCTCCACTTT. Translated: CASSQEVGINSPLHF. V usage is TRBV4-1 and J usage is TRBJ1-6, with unresolved D. Germline CDR1 is MGHRA and CDR2 is YSYEKL. The CDR3 length is 15 residues. V lost 0 bases to trimming and J lost 6 bases, with 9 bases between them.